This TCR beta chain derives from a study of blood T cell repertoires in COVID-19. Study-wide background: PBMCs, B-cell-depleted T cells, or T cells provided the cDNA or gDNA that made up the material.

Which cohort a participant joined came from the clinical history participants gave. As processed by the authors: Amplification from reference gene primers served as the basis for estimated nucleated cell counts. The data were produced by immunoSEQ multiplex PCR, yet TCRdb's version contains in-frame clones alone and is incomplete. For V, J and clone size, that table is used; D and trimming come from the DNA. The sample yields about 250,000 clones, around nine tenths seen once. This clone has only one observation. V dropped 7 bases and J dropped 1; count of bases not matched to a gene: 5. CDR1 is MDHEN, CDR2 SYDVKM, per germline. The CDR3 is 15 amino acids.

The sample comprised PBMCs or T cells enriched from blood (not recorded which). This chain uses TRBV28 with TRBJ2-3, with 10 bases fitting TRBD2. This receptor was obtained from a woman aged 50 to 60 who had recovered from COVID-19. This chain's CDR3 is CASNGAGGGTDTQYF. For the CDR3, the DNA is TGTGCCAGCAATGGAGCGGGAGGGGGCACAGATACGCAGTATTTT.